One and the same sample provided the 3 T cell receptor beta chains below, sequenced in a study of blood T cell repertoires in COVID-19. Data came from immunoSEQ multiplex PCR; TCRdb stores just in-frame clones and leaves some out. The sample consists of roughly 39,000 clones, about 89% of them appearing once. The specimen sequenced was peripheral blood. All receptors derive from a man between 45 and 60 years old with active or convalescent COVID-19.

The CDR3 reads CASRATSGTYNEQFF. CDR3 coding DNA: TGTGCCAGCAGAGCTACTAGCGGCACCTACAATGAGCAGTTCTTC. The V and J genes are TRBV2 and TRBJ2-1; 8 nucleotides match TRBD2. Per the germline V gene, CDR1 is SNHLY and CDR2 is FYNNEI. There are 15 residues in the CDR3. V dropped 6 bases and J dropped 2; count of bases not matched to a gene: 6.

The gene calls are TRBV18 and TRBJ2-6; 8 bases agree with TRBD1. The CDR3 has 14 residues. Trimming took 3 bases from V and 8 from J; bases not matched to a gene: 3. Germline V gives CDR1 KGHSH, CDR2 LQKENI. This CDR3 is CASSPGQGSNVLTF. CDR3 coding DNA: TGTGCCAGCTCACCCGGACAGGGTTCCAACGTCCTGACTTTC.

The chain carries TRBV7-9 and TRBJ1-4; D gene uncertain. Trimming stripped 7 bases from V and 8 bases from J, with 14 bases between. The CDR3 is 13 amino acids. Germline-derived CDR1 and CDR2 are SEHNR and FQNEAQ (reference sequence). The CDR3 region is CASTRPTGEKLFF. The DNA of the CDR3 is TGTGCCAGCACCCGGCCGACCGGGGAAAAACTGTTTTTT.